This T cell receptor (beta chain) was identified during a study of CXCR3-negative and CXCR3-positive naive CD8 T cells. As concerns this clonotype: No antigen is known for it.

Germline-derived CDR1 and CDR2 are SGHRS and YFSETQ. This CDR3 has 14 amino acids. The method, 5' RACE with UMI labels, was used to prepare the TRB cDNA libraries. TCRdb re-called the 5' RACE reads and shows each CDR3 protein once, DNA omitted. The specimen's table records over 35,000 distinct CDR3 sequences. The study's findings and limits: Naive CXCR3-negative and CXCR3-positive cells had similar TRBV-TRBJ usage; memory differed.

The clonotype comes from a human donor in good health. Some clones in this sample may be carry-over from other donors' samples. What was sequenced was memory CD8+ T cells from blood. This chain uses TRBV5-1 with TRBJ2-1; no DNA is available, so the TRBD1 call from TCRdb remains unchecked. The CDR3: CASSFGGGADEQFF.